The clone carrying this T cell receptor beta chain was counted between two and nine times. This sample is part of a study of shared clonotypes between healthy human individuals. Negatively enriched CD4+ T cells were divided by CD45RA into naive and memory. V was shortened by 7 bases and J by 7 bases, with 15 bases between the two germline ends. Germline CDR1 reads SGHRS; CDR2 reads YFSETQ. CDR3 length equals 13 residues. Assay used: immunoSEQ multiplex PCR; TCRdb lists only in-frame clones, some missing. The repertoire consists of approximately 340,000 clones, with approximately 79% occurring once and the leading ten covering about a tenth.

The specimen was memory CD4+ T cells sorted from blood. Subset meaning: CD45RA-negative fraction. The gene calls are TRBV5-1 and TRBJ2-1; no definite D call. The receptor's source is a man in his thirties or forties in good health. The CDR3 sequence is CASRQVAWNEQFF. CDR3 sequence (DNA): TGCGCCAGCCGCCAAGTCGCGTGGAATGAGCAGTTCTTC.